This TCR beta chain was observed in a study of blood T cell repertoires in COVID-19. Study background: From the United States, Italy and Spain came samples of acute and convalescent COVID-19. Sources were T cells, B-cell-depleted T cells, or PBMCs; the material itself was cDNA or gDNA.

Under the authors' procedure: Using reference gene primer amplification, nucleated cell counts were estimated. TCRdb's table, derived via immunoSEQ multiplex PCR, lists solely in-frame clones and lacks some. The DNA gave D and trimming, while V, J and clone size come from that table. Of 400,000 to 450,000 clones in the sample, roughly 88% are singletons; the top ten hold 1.4%. The CDR3 covers 16 residues. V trimming: 0 bases; J trimming: 4 bases; junction bases outside the gene matches: 6. The germline CDR1 and CDR2 sequences are LGHDT and YNNKEL (reference sequence). The sequenced sample was peripheral blood. The chain is built from TRBV3-1 (or the pseudogene TRBV3-2) and TRBJ2-7, with 10 positions matching TRBD2. The clonotype originates from a woman in her twenties or thirties with active or convalescent COVID-19. In DNA form, the CDR3 reads TGTGCCAGCAGCCAAGATCGAAGCGGGAGGGCGTACGAGCAGTACTTC. It yields the protein CASSQDRSGRAYEQYF.